Listed here are 21 T cell receptor beta chains from one sample, sequenced in a study of CD8+ T cells in alopecia areata. Treatment specified: oral pan-JAK inhibitor, 5-10 mg twice daily. The sequencing template was cDNA reverse transcribed from extracted RNA. TCRdb keeps only in-frame clones here, not all; method: immunoSEQ multiplex PCR. The sample consists of approximately 160,000 clones, approximately 62% of them appearing once. The material sequenced was CD4+ T cells sorted from blood, taken at week 24, from a patient treated with tofacitinib. The receptors originated from a human donor with alopecia areata.

This clone is a singleton in its sample. V gene TRBV30 combines with J gene TRBJ1-2; D not resolved. There are 13 residues in the CDR3. V lost 4 bases, J lost 4 bases, and 13 bases lay in between. The germline V gene has CDR1 GTSNPN and CDR2 SVGIG (reference sequence). CDR3 sequence (DNA): TGTGCCTGGATTTCAAGGTTCGCCTATGGCTACACCTTC. This gives the protein CAWISRFAYGYTF. The full variable domain, rest sourced from reference TRBV30 and TRBJ1-2, is SQTIHQWPATLVQPVGSPLSLECTVEGTSNPNLYWYRQAAGRGLQLLFYSVGIGQISSEVPQNLSASRPQDRQFILSSKKLLLSDSGFYLCAWISRFAYGYTFGSGTRLTVV.

The chain combines TRBV30 with TRBJ1-2; D ambiguous. Trimming removed 4 bases from V and 8 bases from J, with 2 bases in between. The CDR3 runs to 8 residues. Germline lookup yields CDR1 GTSNPN and CDR2 SVGIG (reference sequence). The CDR3 bases are TGTGCCTGGATGGGCTACACCTTC. It yields the protein CAWMGYTF.

CDR3 nucleotides: TGTGCCAGCAGCCCAGACAGGGGATATGGCTACACCTTC. Translated, it gives CASSPDRGYGYTF. The chain has TRBV7-2 and TRBJ1-2, with 8 bases identical to TRBD1. The CDR3 is made up of 13 amino acids. Germline V CDR1 and CDR2: SGHTA, FQGNSA. V shed 5 bases, J shed 5 bases, and the junction held 4 bases outside the gene matches.

The rearrangement uses TRBV19 and TRBJ1-4; TRBD1 aligns across 7 bases. CDR1 is LNHDA, CDR2 SQIVND, per germline (reference sequence). The CDR3 has 16 amino acids. Unmatched junction bases numbered 9, after V lost 5 bases and J lost 3 bases. The CDR3 here is CASSPNGQVANEKLFF. The CDR3 nucleotides read TGTGCCAGTAGTCCCAACGGACAGGTGGCTAATGAAAAACTGTTTTTT.

V is TRBV5-1 and J is TRBJ2-3; the D call may be TRBD1 or TRBD2 (6 bases each). The CDR3 consists of 15 residues. The V gene's germline CDR1 is SGHRS and CDR2 YFSETQ. The germline V and J ends were trimmed by 9 bases and 1 base, with 18 bases remaining between them. In nucleotides, the CDR3 is TGCGCCACCAACGTTGGGGGGCATCGCACAGATACGCAGTATTTT. Residues: CATNVGGHRTDTQYF.

The gene calls are TRBV30 and TRBJ1-1; weak D call: TRBD1 (6 bases). Germline-derived CDR1 and CDR2 are GTSNPN and SVGIG (reference sequence). CDR3 size: 12 residues. V lost 3 bases to trimming and J lost 10 bases, with 15 bases between them. As DNA, the CDR3 is TGTGCCTGGAGCCTGACGAGGGGGTCAGCTTTCTTT. It codes for CAWSLTRGSAFF. Based on the CDR3 plus reference TRBV30 and TRBJ1-1, the full variable domain is SQTIHQWPATLVQPVGSPLSLECTVEGTSNPNLYWYRQAAGRGLQLLFYSVGIGQISSEVPQNLSASRPQDRQFILSSKKLLLSDSGFYLCAWSLTRGSAFFGQGTRLTVV.

The chain carries TRBV9 and TRBJ2-3; D is uncertain. Germline assignment: CDR1 SGDLS and CDR2 YYNGEE. V lost 0 bases to trimming and J lost 4 bases, with 6 bases between them. The CDR3 covers 13 residues. The CDR3 sequence is CASSVAVADTQYF. The CDR3 DNA is TGTGCCAGCAGCGTAGCCGTCGCAGATACGCAGTATTTT.

This sequence joins TRBV2 and TRBJ1-1; D not resolved. This CDR3 region has 13 residues. V was clipped by 2 bases and J by 10 bases, with 14 bases between them. The V gene's germline CDR1 is SNHLY and CDR2 FYNNEI. In DNA form, the CDR3 reads TGTGCCAGCAGTGAAAGTTCGTTCGGGTTAGCTTTCTTT. Encoded protein: CASSESSFGLAFF.

This clone has only a few counts. The genes are TRBV9 and TRBJ1-2, with D tentatively TRBD1 (6 bases). This CDR3 spans 13 amino acids. Germline V CDR1 and CDR2: SGDLS, YYNGEE. The germline V and J ends were trimmed by 4 bases and 7 bases, with 14 bases remaining between them. CDR3 nucleotide sequence: TGTGCCAGCAGCCTTGGGGGCACCTTTGGCTACACCTTC. This translates into CASSLGGTFGYTF.

This clone occurred many times. The J gene is TRBJ2-1, the V gene TRBV29-1, with unresolved D. V lost 3 bases, J lost 6 bases, and 9 bases lay in between. The CDR3 is 12 residues long. Looked up from germline, CDR1 is SQVTM and CDR2 is ANQGSEA. Here the CDR3 reads CSVDDPGNEQFF. Here the CDR3 DNA reads TGCAGCGTTGACGATCCGGGCAATGAGCAGTTCTTC.

In this sample, this clone turned up a few times. The J gene is TRBJ1-6, the V gene TRBV7-8; 9 nucleotides line up with TRBD1. The CDR3 contains 14 residues. The germline V gene has CDR1 SGHVS and CDR2 FQNEAQ. Trimming at V came to 4 bases and at J to 10 bases, leaving 5 bases not matched to a gene. The CDR3 bases are TGTGCCAGCAGCTCTGGACAGGGGAGATCACCCCTCCACTTT. Its protein is CASSSGQGRSPLHF. Filled out from reference TRBV7-8 and TRBJ1-6, the complete variable domain reads GAGVSQSPRYKVAKRGQDVALRCDPISGHVSLFWYQQALGQGPEFLTYFQNEAQLDKSGLPSDRFFAERPEGSVSTLKIQRTQQEDSAVYLCASSSGQGRSPLHFGNGTRLTVT.

V is TRBV5-4 and J is TRBJ2-2; D unresolved. The CDR3 runs 15 residues. CDR1 SGHNT and CDR2 YYREEE come from the germline V gene (reference sequence). Deletions cut 2 bases from V and 1 base from J, with 9 bases between. Here the CDR3 DNA reads TGTGCCAGCAGCTTAGGAACAGTGAACACCGGGGAGCTGTTTTTT. This translates into CASSLGTVNTGELFF.

This clone appeared a few times. V gene TRBV12-5 combines with J gene TRBJ2-1; 8 bases align to TRBD1. V shed 6 bases and J 7 bases; nucleotides not matched to a gene: 17. The CDR3 totals 17 residues. Germline loops: CDR1 LGHNT, CDR2 FRNRAP. CDR3 sequence (DNA): TGTGCTAGTGGCCCCCGGGGAGGACAGGGTCTACGTAATGAGCAGTTCTTC. Its translation: CASGPRGGQGLRNEQFF.

The rearrangement joins TRBV7-9 to TRBJ2-5; the D gene could be TRBD1 or TRBD2 (5 bases each). With 5 bases removed from V and 1 base from J, the gap between germline ends came to 8 bases. Germline CDR1 and CDR2: SEHNR and FQNEAQ (reference sequence). CDR3 length equals 13 residues. The CDR3 DNA reads as TGTGCCAGCAGCCGGGACCCCCAAGAGACCCAGTACTTC. The encoded protein is CASSRDPQETQYF. The entire variable domain, with the rest obtained from reference TRBV7-9 and TRBJ2-5, is as follows: DTGVSQNPRHKITKRGQNVTFRCDPISEHNRLYWYRQTLGQGPEFLTYFQNEAQLEKSRLLSDRFSAERPKGSFSTLEIQRTEQGDSAMYLCASSRDPQETQYFGPGTRLLVL.

V usage is TRBV18 and J usage is TRBJ2-1, with no clear D. The CDR3 runs to 14 residues. Germline CDR1 is KGHSH and CDR2 is LQKENI. Trimming took 2 bases from V and 4 from J, leaving 9 bases between them. The chain's CDR3 is CASSPETRYNEQFF. The DNA for the CDR3 is TGTGCCAGCTCACCAGAGACAAGATACAATGAGCAGTTCTTC. Looking up the rest from reference TRBV18 and TRBJ2-1 gives the full variable domain: NAGVMQNPRHLVRRRGQEARLRCSPMKGHSHVYWYRQLPEEGLKFMVYLQKENIIDESGMPKERFSAEFPKEGPSILRIQQVVRGDSAAYFCASSPETRYNEQFFGPGTRLTVL.

The V call is TRBV7-9, the J call TRBJ1-5; D gene unclear. The germline V gene encodes CDR1 SEHNR and CDR2 FQNEAQ (reference sequence). CDR3 length: 12 amino acids. Trimming took 2 bases from V and 7 from J, leaving 6 bases between them. The CDR3 sequence is CASSLLAQPQHF. The CDR3 bases are TGTGCCAGCAGCTTATTGGCCCAGCCCCAGCATTTT.

The gene calls are TRBV27 and TRBJ1-6; no clear D. CDR3 length: 14 amino acids. V shed 3 bases and J shed 1 base, with 4 bases lying between them. CDR1 and CDR2 from the germline V gene are MNHEY and SMNVEV (reference sequence). CDR3 nucleotides: TGTGCCAGCAGTTTCGCATCCTATAATTCACCCCTCCACTTT. It codes for CASSFASYNSPLHF.

The rearrangement links TRBV7-3 to TRBJ2-3; weak D call: TRBD2 (5 bases). The CDR3 has 13 residues. Germline loops: CDR1 SGHTA, CDR2 FQGTGA. Trimming left V 5 bases short and J 2 bases short, with 8 bases between. CDR3 sequence (DNA): TGTGCCAGCAGCCGAGGGCTCACAGATACGCAGTATTTT. Encoded protein: CASSRGLTDTQYF.

CDR3 sequence: CATKEETQYF. The DNA for the CDR3 is TGTGCCACCAAGGAAGAGACCCAGTACTTC. The chain couples TRBV28 to TRBJ2-5; D unclear. This CDR3 comprises 10 residues. CDR1 is MDHEN and CDR2 is SYDVKM in the germline V gene. V was shortened by 10 bases and J by 3 bases, with 6 bases between the two germline ends.

This clone appeared once. The CDR3 spells CASRASGVQETQYF. CDR3 coding DNA: TGTGCCAGCAGGGCTTCAGGGGTGCAAGAGACCCAGTACTTC. The V gene is TRBV2, the J gene TRBJ2-5, with D possibly matching TRBD1 (6 bases). The V end lost 6 bases, the J end lost 2 bases, and 13 bases lay between the germline ends. CDR3 size: 14 residues. Per the germline V gene, CDR1 is SNHLY and CDR2 is FYNNEI.

The chain links TRBV29-1 to TRBJ2-3, with no clear D. CDR3 length: 13 amino acids. V was pared by 7 bases and J by 5 bases, with 16 bases between. Germline loops: CDR1 SQVTM, CDR2 ANQGSEA. This CDR3 is CSASPKYLDTQYF. In DNA, the CDR3 is TGCAGCGCCTCCCCGAAATACCTAGATACGCAGTATTTT.